This T cell receptor beta chain was captured by sequencing in a study of cytomegalovirus exposure and HLA in healthy donors. The donors were part of the validation cohort of 100 to 150 subjects. That cohort was separate from the first cohort, which comprised fewer than 800 subjects. Concerning this clone itself: What it recognizes is unknown.

Germline CDR1 reads SGHTA; CDR2 reads FQGTGA. Unmatched junction bases numbered 23, after V lost 5 bases and J lost 6 bases. This CDR3 has 19 amino acids. Study observations and caveats: Researchers catalogued roughly 170 TCR beta chains as cytomegalovirus-associated. Reports showed the classifier diagnosing cytomegalovirus status with high specificity and sensitivity.

TCRdb keeps only in-frame clones here, not all; method: immunoSEQ multiplex PCR. The sample includes nearly 80,000 clones, 90% to 95% of them seen just once. The source material was PBMCs. The chain uses TRBV7-3 and TRBJ2-3, with TRBD2 identical over 7 bases. This receptor was identified in a woman aged 30 to 39 in good health and CMV-seronegative. CDR3 protein: CASSGRGPGGGRESDTQYF. CDR3 sequence (DNA): TGTGCCAGCAGCGGAAGAGGCCCTGGGGGTGGGCGGGAGTCTGATACGCAGTATTTT.